The 22 T cell receptor beta chains in this list originate from one sample, sequenced in a study of post-analysis software for immune sequencing data. Study results and limitations: Among a handful of TRBV segments more frequent in patients than controls were TRBV5-6, TRBV5-1 and TRBV20-1.

Unique-molecular-identifier-tagged TCR beta cDNA libraries were used. Each CDR3 protein gets one entry after TCRdb re-called the PCR reads with MiXCR. Among 700,000 to 900,000 distinct CDR3 sequences, more than 45% were seen once, and the ten largest hold roughly 4.4%. Their recognized antigens are unknown. The sequenced material came from blood. These receptors all stem from a girl aged 5-17 years with multiple sclerosis.

This clonotype was counted only a few times. This chain connects TRBV20-1 to TRBJ2-1; D perhaps matches TRBD1 (6 bases). V lost 0 bases and J lost 13, with 19 bases in between. The germline V gene encodes CDR1 DFQATT and CDR2 SNEGSKA (reference sequence). The CDR3 consists of 14 residues. The CDR3 coding sequence is TGCAGTGCTAGAGATAGGCAGGGGTGGGCTGGACAGTTCTTC. It translates to CSARDRQGWAGQFF.

Regarding this clonotype: The junction departs from germline at one end; a sequencing error may be responsible. This chain connects TRBV6-1 to TRBJ2-7, with TRBD1 matching over 7 bases. CDR1 and CDR2 (germline): MNHNS, SASEGT. The CDR3 sequence is 18 residues long. This chain's CDR3 is CVSSRNQHRGDLSYEQYF. Here the CDR3 DNA reads TGTGTCAGCAGCCGAAACCAGCACAGGGGCGATCTGTCCTACGAGCAGTACTTC.

The genes are TRBV20-1 and TRBJ2-1, with D possibly TRBD1 on 6 matching bases. Trimming cost V 5 bases and J 5 bases, with 19 bases left between them. The length of the CDR3 is 15 residues. Germline CDR1 reads DFQATT; CDR2 reads SNEGSKA (reference sequence). The CDR3 spells CSADQGTRIDNEQFF. CDR3 nucleotides: TGCAGTGCTGACCAAGGGACAAGAATTGACAATGAGCAGTTCTTC.

The rearrangement uses TRBV9 and TRBJ2-2, with 7 bases aligning to TRBD2. The J segment lost 5 bases and the V segment lost 3 bases, leaving 10 bases of the junction unmatched. CDR3 length: 16 amino acids. CDR1 and CDR2 (germline): SGDLS, YYNGEE. DNA for the CDR3: TGTGCCAGCAGCGCCCGTTGGGGGAGGGGAACCGGGGAGCTGTTTTTT. Translating gives CASSARWGRGTGELFF.

The chain recombines TRBV12-3 or TRBV12-4 with TRBJ1-1, with TRBD1 identical over 9 bases. This CDR3 comprises 16 residues. V dropped 6 bases and J dropped 0; count of bases not matched to a gene: 8. The DNA for the CDR3 is TGTGCCAGCAGGACCCCGGGACAGGGTATGAACACTGAAGCTTTCTTT. This encodes CASRTPGQGMNTEAFF.

The chain has TRBV7-8 and TRBJ2-7, with TRBD1 matching 8 bases. Germline-derived CDR1 and CDR2 are SGHVS and FQNEAQ. The junction had 12 bases not matched to a gene; V was cut back by 3 bases and J by 5 bases. The CDR3 sequence is 16 residues long. The CDR3 is CASSFRRRQGFDEQYF. CDR3 nucleotides: TGTGCCAGCAGCTTCCGTCGCCGACAGGGGTTCGACGAGCAGTACTTC.

The table lists this clonotype with a few counts. CDR3 nucleotides: TGCGCCAGCAGCCCTTTCTCCCACGGCAGTGACAATGAGCAGTTCTTC. Translation gives CASSPFSHGSDNEQFF. This chain connects TRBV5-1 to TRBJ2-1; D gene ambiguous. The ends were cut back, 4 bases at V and 5 bases at J, with 19 bases in the middle. Germline values: CDR1 SGHRS, CDR2 YFSETQ. The CDR3 consists of 16 residues.

The chain carries TRBV6-5 and TRBJ1-1; D is perhaps TRBD1 (5 bases). CDR1 is MNHEY and CDR2 is SVGAGI in the germline V gene. The V end was cut by 7 bases, the J end by 1 base, with 10 bases between. CDR3 length equals 13 residues. The CDR3 sequence: CASNDRENTEAFF. The CDR3 bases are TGTGCCAGCAACGACAGAGAGAACACTGAAGCTTTCTTT.

This chain joins TRBV9 and TRBJ2-3; TRBD2 aligns across 8 bases. Germline V CDR1 and CDR2: SGDLS, YYNGEE. The CDR3 sequence is 14 residues long. V dropped 3 bases and J dropped 5; count of bases not matched to a gene: 5. This CDR3 is CASSALAEVDTQYF. CDR3 coding DNA: TGTGCCAGCAGCGCACTAGCGGAAGTAGATACGCAGTATTTT.

This clonotype appeared a few times. This chain connects TRBV7-9 to TRBJ1-2, with 7 bases identical to TRBD1. The CDR3 length is 13 residues. The V and J ends lost 5 bases and 2 bases, in that order; junction bases with no gene match: 2. From germline, CDR1 is SEHNR and CDR2 FQNEAQ (reference sequence). The DNA of the CDR3 is TGTGCCAGCAGCATACAGGGGAACTATGGCTACACCTTC. Translated, it gives CASSIQGNYGYTF.

The J gene is TRBJ2-7, the V gene TRBV28, with 7 nucleotides matching TRBD2. This CDR3 has 17 amino acids. Germline-derived CDR1 and CDR2 are MDHEN and SYDVKM. Trimming cost V 3 bases and J 1 base; bases outside gene matches: 12. Written as DNA, the CDR3 is TGTGCCAGCAGTTTGGAATGGCTAGCGGAAATTTCCTACGAGCAGTACTTC. Protein sequence: CASSLEWLAEISYEQYF.

This clonotype was detected only a few times. This may stem from a read error, because a much larger clone lies one nucleotide away. This rearrangement joins TRBV29-1 to TRBJ2-1, with 13 bases fitting TRBD2. Looked up from germline, CDR1 is SQVTM and CDR2 is ANQGSEA. The CDR3 runs to 18 residues. V lost 0 bases and J lost 10; bases outside the gene matches: 15. The DNA of the CDR3 is TGCAGCGTTGAAGATCCCTGGACTAGCGGGAGTCCGAGAGGGGAGCAGTTCTTC. Translating gives CSVEDPWTSGSPRGEQFF.

The chain recombines TRBV19 with TRBJ1-1; D remains ambiguous. Looked up from germline, CDR1 is LNHDA and CDR2 is SQIVND (reference sequence). V lost 4 bases and J lost 1, with 7 bases in between. CDR3 length: 13 residues. This chain's CDR3 is CASSKAENTEAFF. Here the CDR3 DNA reads TGTGCCAGTAGTAAGGCAGAGAACACTGAAGCTTTCTTT.

The chain has TRBV10-3 and TRBJ1-5, with a weak D call TRBD1 (5 bases). V lost 2 bases and J lost 7, with 15 bases in between. The CDR3 covers 15 residues. Germline CDR1 is ENHRY and CDR2 is SYGVKD. In DNA, the CDR3 is TGTGCCATCAGTGAGGGCTCAGGGTTGGGACAGCCCCAGCATTTT. It codes for CAISEGSGLGQPQHF.

The chain combines TRBV5-1 with TRBJ2-1; 8 bases agree with TRBD2. Germline CDR1 SGHRS, CDR2 YFSETQ. The CDR3 extends over 15 amino acids. V shed 4 bases and J 3 bases; nucleotides not matched to a gene: 6. CDR3 amino acids: CASSRAGEGYNEQFF. The CDR3 DNA follows: TGCGCCAGCAGCAGAGCGGGAGAAGGCTACAATGAGCAGTTCTTC.

The V gene is TRBV20-1, the J gene TRBJ2-1; 10 positions agree with TRBD2. V gave up 2 bases and J gave up 5 bases; unmatched junction bases: 9. This CDR3 is 16 amino acids long. Germline CDR1 DFQATT, CDR2 SNEGSKA (reference sequence). The CDR3 DNA is TGCAGTGCTAGACCAGAGCGGGAGGGTACGCACAATGAGCAGTTCTTC. Translated: CSARPEREGTHNEQFF.

This clonotype was picked up a small number of times. The V gene is TRBV4-3, the J gene TRBJ2-1; no clear D gene. CDR1 and CDR2 from the germline V gene are LGHNA and YSLEER. The V gene lost 3 bases and the J gene lost 4 bases, with 13 bases spanning the gap. The CDR3 loop spans 15 amino acids. The CDR3 sequence is CASSHSDSLYNEQFF. The CDR3, as DNA: TGCGCCAGCAGCCATTCAGACTCGCTTTACAATGAGCAGTTCTTC.

The chain uses TRBV30 and TRBJ2-1; the D is unclear. The ends were cut back, 3 bases at V and 2 bases at J, with 8 bases in the middle. The length of the CDR3 is 13 residues. CDR1 GTSNPN and CDR2 SVGIG come from the germline V gene (reference sequence). Here the CDR3 DNA reads TGTGCCTGGAGAACAGAGACCTACAATGAGCAGTTCTTC. It specifies CAWRTETYNEQFF. The full variable domain, in which reference TRBV30 and TRBJ2-1 provide the parts outside the CDR3, is SQTIHQWPATLVQPVGSPLSLECTVEGTSNPNLYWYRQAAGRGLQLLFYSVGIGQISSEVPQNLSASRPQDRQFILSSKKLLLSDSGFYLCAWRTETYNEQFFGPGTRLTVL.

V is TRBV6-6 and J is TRBJ2-4, with 7 bases aligning to TRBD1. With V trimmed by 2 bases and J by 9 bases, 1 base remained unmatched. Germline V gene data show CDR1 as MNHNY and CDR2 as SVGAGI (reference sequence). This CDR3 has 12 residues. The CDR3 DNA reads TGTGCCAGCAGTTACAGGGGGCGCATTCAGTACTTC. As protein: CASSYRGRIQYF.

The chain uses TRBV7-2 and TRBJ2-3; 7 bases agree with TRBD1. The V and J ends lost 7 bases and 5 bases, in that order; junction bases with no gene match: 3. Germline CDR1 and CDR2: SGHTA and FQGNSA. This CDR3 region has 12 residues. The chain's CDR3 is CASNNRGDTQYF. The CDR3 DNA reads as TGTGCCAGCAACAACAGGGGAGATACGCAGTATTTT.

A few counts support this clonotype. The CDR3 sequence is CASRRQGQMDGYTF. For the CDR3, the DNA is TGTGCCAGCCGCAGACAGGGTCAGATGGATGGCTACACCTTC. V gene TRBV6-5 combines with J gene TRBJ1-2; TRBD1 matches at 7 bases. The CDR3 is made up of 14 amino acids. Germline CDR1 reads MNHEY; CDR2 reads SVGAGI. The V segment lost 8 bases and the J segment 6 bases; nucleotides outside the gene matches: 12.

This clonotype was counted only a few times. The V gene is TRBV5-5, the J gene TRBJ2-1; 7 bases are a match to TRBD2. Germline-derived CDR1 and CDR2 are SGHKS and YYEKEE (reference sequence). V lost 1 base, J lost 6 bases, and 7 bases stayed unmatched. The CDR3 is made up of 15 amino acids. The CDR3 protein is CASSLPSGEGNEQFF. The DNA for the CDR3 is TGTGCCAGCAGCTTGCCTAGCGGAGAAGGCAATGAGCAGTTCTTC.